Following are 3 T cell receptor beta chains from one sample sequenced in a study of blood T cell repertoires in COVID-19. The method was immunoSEQ multiplex PCR; TCRdb's version includes in-frame clones alone and lacks a portion of them. The table lists about 110,000 clones, nearly 90% of them singletons, with around 4.9% in the top ten. The sample comprised peripheral blood. These receptors came from a human donor in a cohort sampled during active COVID-19.

This chain uses TRBV7-9 with TRBJ2-5, with TRBD1 matching 8 bases. CDR1 and CDR2 (germline): SEHNR, FQNEAQ (reference sequence). Trimming at V came to 1 base and at J to 5 bases, leaving 6 bases not matched to a gene. CDR3 length: 15 residues. CDR3 loop: CASSLEQGAWETQYF. The CDR3 DNA sequence: TGTGCCAGCAGCTTAGAGCAGGGGGCCTGGGAGACCCAGTACTTC.

This clone showed up just once. The chain carries TRBV24-1 and TRBJ2-7, with TRBD1 as a possible D gene (6 bases). The ends were cut back, 8 bases at V and 3 bases at J, with 10 bases in the middle. The CDR3 is 12 residues long. Germline assignment: CDR1 KGHDR and CDR2 SFDVKD. The CDR3 loop reads CATIAGDYEQYF. The DNA for the CDR3 is TGTGCCACCATCGCAGGGGACTACGAGCAGTACTTC.

The gene calls are TRBV7-9 and TRBJ1-3; the match to TRBD1 covers 9 bases. The J segment lost 2 bases and the V segment lost 5 bases, leaving 13 bases of the junction unmatched. Germline V gene lookup returns CDR1 SEHNR and CDR2 FQNEAQ (reference sequence). This CDR3 contains 18 residues. This chain's CDR3 is CASSPLTTGTGTGNTIYF. DNA of the CDR3: TGTGCCAGCAGCCCCCTGACTACCGGGACAGGGACTGGAAACACCATATATTTT. The full variable domain, its missing parts supplied by reference TRBV7-9 and TRBJ1-3, is DTGVSQNPRHKITKRGQNVTFRCDPISEHNRLYWYRQTLGQGPEFLTYFQNEAQLEKSRLLSDRFSAERPKGSFSTLEIQRTEQGDSAMYLCASSPLTTGTGTGNTIYFGEGSWLTVV.